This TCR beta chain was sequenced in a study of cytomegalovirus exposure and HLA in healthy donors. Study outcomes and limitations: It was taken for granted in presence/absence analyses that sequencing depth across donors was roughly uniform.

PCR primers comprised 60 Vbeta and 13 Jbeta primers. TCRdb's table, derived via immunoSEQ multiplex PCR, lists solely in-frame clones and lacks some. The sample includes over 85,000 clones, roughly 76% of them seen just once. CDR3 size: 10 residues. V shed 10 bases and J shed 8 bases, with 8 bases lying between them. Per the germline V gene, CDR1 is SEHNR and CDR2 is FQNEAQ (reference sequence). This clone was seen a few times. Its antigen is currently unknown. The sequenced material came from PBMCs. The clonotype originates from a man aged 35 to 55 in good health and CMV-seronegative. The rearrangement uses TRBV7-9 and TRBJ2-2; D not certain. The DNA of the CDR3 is TGTGCCACCTATTTAGGGGAGCTGTTTTTT. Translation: CATYLGELFF.